This TCR beta chain stems from a study of shared clonotypes between healthy human individuals. Whole-study context: CD8 memory received one plate per donor, CD8 naive two, CD4 memory three and CD4 naive three.

This clone appeared a single time. Its antigen is still unknown. Every subset had its genomic DNA shared out evenly among several immunoSEQ plates. The table came from immunoSEQ multiplex PCR; TCRdb's copy has only in-frame clones and leaves some out. The table includes under 650,000 clones, almost 97% detected once. The study, taken as a whole, reports: Incompleteness in sorted-subset sequencing, despite large depth, was shown by rarefaction.

CD4+ cells yielded CD45RA+ naive and CD45RA-negative memory subsets. The TCR was taken from a woman aged 25-40 years in good health. Sample: naive CD4+ T cells sorted from blood. Subset indicated: CD45RA+ positively selected.

The CDR3 nucleotides read TGCGCCAGCAGCTTAACCGGGACGTCTTTAGGGGCTTTCTTT. Translation gives CASSLTGTSLGAFF. This sequence joins TRBV5-1 and TRBJ1-1; tentative D call: TRBD1 (5 bases). Trimming removed 2 bases from V and 11 bases from J, with 19 bases in between. CDR1 is SGHRS, CDR2 YFSETQ, per germline. This CDR3 contains 14 residues.